This TCR beta chain originates from a study of T-cell memory formation after mild COVID-19 (dated by TCRdb to about 2021). Regarding the study in general: TCR sequence clusters from the two donors were largely donor specific. Longitudinal TCRalpha and TCRbeta repertoire sequencing tracked T-cell clones expanding and contracting after mild COVID-19 in two donors. Two young, previously healthy adult volunteers made up the cohort, one male and one female. The research as a whole found: Balanced CD4/CD8 phenotypes were observed for clones contracting from day 15 to 85, whereas a bias towards CD4+ was observed for a second wave of clones expanding from day 15 to 37. The study included only a couple of mild cases, and larger cohorts that include severe cases with pre-infection samples were judged to be necessary. Contracting CD4+ clones were found mainly in CM and EM memory subsets, while CD8+ clones were enriched in EMRA. Whether the second-wave clones peaking on day 37 were SARS-CoV-2 specific was not confirmed. The detection of some responding clones in pre-infection memory suggests that pre-existing cross-reactive memory T cells joined the SARS-CoV-2 response.

As to this clonotype: No cognate antigen has been identified for it. Base-call qualities are not available, and no considerably larger clone is one nucleotide away.

PBMCs were isolated by Ficoll-Paque density gradient centrifugation. A distance of 12 bases separates the germline ends of V and J, which lose 0 bases and 0 bases respectively. The CDR1 and CDR2 encoded by the germline V gene (reference sequence) are DFQATT and SNEGSKA. From its cysteine to its phenylalanine, the CDR3 spans 15 amino acids. The retained sequence is limited to the CDR3, 45 bases, with the frame set at the first base. The listed sequencing device is Illumina NovaSeq 6000. Using 5'RACE with constant-segment primers, TCRalpha and TCRbeta cDNA libraries were constructed, with sample barcodes and unique molecular identifiers added in the process. RNA was extracted from every sample with Trizol reagent. Library amplification was performed in two PCR steps, and a second sample barcode and Illumina TruSeq adapters were introduced in the second step. The libraries were sequenced on an Illumina NovaSeq using 2 x 150 bp paired-end reads. In the authors' own workflow: With migec v1.2.7, reads were demultiplexed and then collapsed into UMI-guided consensus sequences. Using mixcr v2.1.11, UMI consensuses were aligned to TRA and TRB V and J templates and then assembled into clonotypes. Expanded or contracted clonotypes were those called significant by both edgeR and NoisET, with noise models trained on biological replicates. For edgeR calls, the cutoffs were a false discovery rate-adjusted p below 0.01 and a log2 fold-change threshold of 1. As an exploratory analysis of dynamics, max-normalized trajectories of the 1000 most abundant clonotypes were examined with PCA combined with hierarchical clustering. The CD4 or CD8 phenotype of responding clones was assigned using the separately sequenced CD4+ and CD8+ repertoires. TCRdb reprocessing: public reads trimmed at Q25 with fastp, clones called with MiXCR, in-frame beta chains kept. Rows matching on CDR3 protein sequence are summarized as one entry with the most common DNA and genes. The V and J calls follow TCRdb's processing rather than the paper's. In all, the sample holds roughly 600,000 distinct CDR3 sequences, and over 15% of those were seen once. Together, the top ten hold about 12% of the sample.

The sample was PBMCs or a T cell subset sorted from them (not recorded which). The chain was built from TRBV20-1 and TRBJ2-7; TRBD1 is possibly the D segment (6 matching bases). This TCR derives from an adult woman who had mild COVID-19 (a few samples of this study predate the infection). The sample titles of this study are shuffled in the database, so cell type and time point are left out; the donor was told from shared clones. The DNA reads as follows: TGCAGTGCTAGAGATTCGCAGGGACACTCCTACGAGCAGTACTTC. It codes for CSARDSQGHSYEQYF.